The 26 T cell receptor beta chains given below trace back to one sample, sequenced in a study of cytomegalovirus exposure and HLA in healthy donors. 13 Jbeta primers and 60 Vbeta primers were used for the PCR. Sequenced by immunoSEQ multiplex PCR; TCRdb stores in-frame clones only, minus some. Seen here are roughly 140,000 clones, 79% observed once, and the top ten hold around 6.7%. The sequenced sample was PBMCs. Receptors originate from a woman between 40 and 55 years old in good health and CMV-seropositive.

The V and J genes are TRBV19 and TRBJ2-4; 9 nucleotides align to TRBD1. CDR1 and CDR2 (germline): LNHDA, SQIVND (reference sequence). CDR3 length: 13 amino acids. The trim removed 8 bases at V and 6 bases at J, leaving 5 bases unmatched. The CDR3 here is CASGDRVGNIQYF. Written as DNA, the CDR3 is TGTGCCAGTGGGGACAGGGTGGGAAACATTCAGTACTTC.

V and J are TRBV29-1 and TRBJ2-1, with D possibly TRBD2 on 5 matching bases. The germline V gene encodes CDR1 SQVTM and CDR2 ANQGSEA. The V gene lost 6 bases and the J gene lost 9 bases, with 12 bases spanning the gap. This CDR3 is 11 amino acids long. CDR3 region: CSVEGLGEQFF. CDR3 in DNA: TGCAGCGTAGAGGGATTAGGTGAGCAGTTCTTC.

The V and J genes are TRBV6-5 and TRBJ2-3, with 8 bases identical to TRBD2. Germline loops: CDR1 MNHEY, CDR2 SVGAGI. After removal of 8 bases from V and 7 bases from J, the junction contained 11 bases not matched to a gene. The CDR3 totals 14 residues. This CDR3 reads CASGRAGGDNTQYF. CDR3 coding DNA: TGTGCCAGCGGTAGGGCGGGGGGAGACAATACGCAGTATTTT.

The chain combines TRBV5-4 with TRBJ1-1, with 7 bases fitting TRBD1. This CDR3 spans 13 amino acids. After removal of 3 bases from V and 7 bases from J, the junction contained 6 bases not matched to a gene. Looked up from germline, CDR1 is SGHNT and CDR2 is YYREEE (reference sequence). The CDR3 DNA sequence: TGTGCCAGCAGCTCCGACAGGGTAGGTGAAGCTTTCTTT. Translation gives CASSSDRVGEAFF.

CDR3 nucleotide sequence: TGTGCCAGCAGCTTGGGGGGTACAGGGGGCAACGAGCAGTACTTC. This encodes CASSLGGTGGNEQYF. The rearrangement uses TRBV7-6 and TRBJ2-7; the match to TRBD1 covers 9 bases. From germline, CDR1 is SGHVS and CDR2 FNYEAQ. The CDR3 has 15 residues. With 3 bases clipped from V and 5 bases from J, the junction kept 8 bases outside the gene matches.

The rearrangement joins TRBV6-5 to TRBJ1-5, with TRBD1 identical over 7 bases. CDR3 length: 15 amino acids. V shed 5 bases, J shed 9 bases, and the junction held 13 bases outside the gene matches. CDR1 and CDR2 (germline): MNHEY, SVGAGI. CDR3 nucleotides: TGTGCCAGCAGTCCGGGGACAGTCGGGTCCGGGCCCCAGCATTTT. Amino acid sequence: CASSPGTVGSGPQHF.

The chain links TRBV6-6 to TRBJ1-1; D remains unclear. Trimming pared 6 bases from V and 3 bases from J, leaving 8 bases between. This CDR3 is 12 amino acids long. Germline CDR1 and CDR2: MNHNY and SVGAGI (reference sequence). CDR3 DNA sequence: TGTGCCAGCAGGACGGGGTACACTGAAGCTTTCTTT. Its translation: CASRTGYTEAFF.

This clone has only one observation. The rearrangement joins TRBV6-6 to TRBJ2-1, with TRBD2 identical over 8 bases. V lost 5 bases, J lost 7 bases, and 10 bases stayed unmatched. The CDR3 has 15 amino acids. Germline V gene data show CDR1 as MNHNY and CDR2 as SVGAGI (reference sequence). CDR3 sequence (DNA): TGTGCCAGCAGTGTGCTGCTAGCGGGTCAAAATGAGCAGTTCTTC. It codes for CASSVLLAGQNEQFF.

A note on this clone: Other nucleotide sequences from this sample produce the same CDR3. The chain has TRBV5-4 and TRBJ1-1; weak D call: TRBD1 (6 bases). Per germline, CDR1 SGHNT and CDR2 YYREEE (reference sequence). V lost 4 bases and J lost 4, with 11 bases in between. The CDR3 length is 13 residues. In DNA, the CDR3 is TGTGCCAGCAGCCTAGGGGGGGGCACTGAAGCTTTCTTT. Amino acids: CASSLGGGTEAFF.

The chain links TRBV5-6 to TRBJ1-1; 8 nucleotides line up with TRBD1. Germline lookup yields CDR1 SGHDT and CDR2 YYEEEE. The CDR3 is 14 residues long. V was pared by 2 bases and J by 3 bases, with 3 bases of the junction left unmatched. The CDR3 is CASSFQDRDTEAFF. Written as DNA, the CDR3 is TGTGCCAGCAGCTTCCAGGACAGGGACACTGAAGCTTTCTTT.

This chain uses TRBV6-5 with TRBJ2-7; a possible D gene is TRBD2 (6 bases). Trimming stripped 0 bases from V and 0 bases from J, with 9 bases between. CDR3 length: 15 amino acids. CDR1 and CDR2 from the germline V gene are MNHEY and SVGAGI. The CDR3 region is CASSYSGGNSYEQYF. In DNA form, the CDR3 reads TGTGCCAGCAGTTACTCTGGCGGGAACTCCTACGAGCAGTACTTC.

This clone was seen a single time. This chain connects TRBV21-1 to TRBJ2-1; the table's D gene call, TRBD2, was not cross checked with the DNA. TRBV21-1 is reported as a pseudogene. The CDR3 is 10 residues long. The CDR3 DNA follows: TGTGCCAGCCCCGGCCGAGGGCAGTTCTTC. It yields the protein CASPGRGQFF.

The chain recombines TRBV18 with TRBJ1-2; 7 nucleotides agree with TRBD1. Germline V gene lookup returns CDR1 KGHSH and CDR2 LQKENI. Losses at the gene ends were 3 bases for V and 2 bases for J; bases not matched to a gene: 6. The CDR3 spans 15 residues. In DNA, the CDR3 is TGTGCCAGCTCACCGGGGGCAGGGGGGAACTATGGCTACACCTTC. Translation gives CASSPGAGGNYGYTF.

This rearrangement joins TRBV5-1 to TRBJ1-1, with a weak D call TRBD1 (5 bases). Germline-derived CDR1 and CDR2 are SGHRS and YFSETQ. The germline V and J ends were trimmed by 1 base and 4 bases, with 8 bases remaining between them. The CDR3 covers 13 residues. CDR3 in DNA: TGCGCCAGCAGCTTGATGACAGTCACTGAAGCTTTCTTT. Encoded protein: CASSLMTVTEAFF.

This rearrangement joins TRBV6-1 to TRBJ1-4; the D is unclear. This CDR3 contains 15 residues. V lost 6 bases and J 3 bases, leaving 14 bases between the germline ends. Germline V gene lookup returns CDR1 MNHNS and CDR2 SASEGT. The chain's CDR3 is CASSNIVLANEKLFF. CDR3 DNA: TGTGCCAGCAGCAACATCGTGTTGGCTAATGAAAAACTGTTTTTT.

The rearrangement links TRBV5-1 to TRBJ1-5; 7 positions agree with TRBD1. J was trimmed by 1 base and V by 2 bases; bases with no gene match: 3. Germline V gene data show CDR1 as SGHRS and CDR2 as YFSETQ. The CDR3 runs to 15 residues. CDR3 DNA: TGCGCCAGCAGCTTATGGACAGGAAGCAATCAGCCCCAGCATTTT. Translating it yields CASSLWTGSNQPQHF.

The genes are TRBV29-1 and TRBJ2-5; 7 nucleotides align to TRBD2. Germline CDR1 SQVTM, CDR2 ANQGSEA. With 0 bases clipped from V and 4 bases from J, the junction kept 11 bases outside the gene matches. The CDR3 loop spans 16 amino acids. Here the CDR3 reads CSVEDPEWGGLETQYF. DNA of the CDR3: TGCAGCGTTGAAGATCCCGAGTGGGGGGGGTTAGAGACCCAGTACTTC. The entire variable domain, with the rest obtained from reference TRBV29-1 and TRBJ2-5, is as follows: SAVISQKPSRDICQRGTSLTIQCQVDSQVTMMFWYRQQPGQSLTLIATANQGSEATYESGFVIDKFPISRPNLTFSTLTVSNMSPEDSSIYLCSVEDPEWGGLETQYFGPGTRLLVL.

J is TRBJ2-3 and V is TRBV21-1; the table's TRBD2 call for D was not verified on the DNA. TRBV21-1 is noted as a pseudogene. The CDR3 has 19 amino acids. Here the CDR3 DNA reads TGTGCCAGCAGCAGAGGACTAGCCCCTAACTATCAACGCACAGATACGCAGTATTTT. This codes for CASSRGLAPNYQRTDTQYF.

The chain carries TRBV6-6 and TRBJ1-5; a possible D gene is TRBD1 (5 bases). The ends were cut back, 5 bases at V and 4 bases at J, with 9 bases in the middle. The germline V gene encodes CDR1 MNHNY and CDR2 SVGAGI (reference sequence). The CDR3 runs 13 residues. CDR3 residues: CASSREGNQPQHF. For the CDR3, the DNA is TGTGCCAGCAGTAGGGAGGGGAATCAGCCCCAGCATTTT.

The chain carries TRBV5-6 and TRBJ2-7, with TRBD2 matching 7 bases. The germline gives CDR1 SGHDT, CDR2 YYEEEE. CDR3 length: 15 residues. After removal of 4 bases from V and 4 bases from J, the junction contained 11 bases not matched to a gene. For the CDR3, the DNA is TGTGCCAGCAGCGGAGCGGGACCTACTTATTACGAGCAGTACTTC. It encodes CASSGAGPTYYEQYF.

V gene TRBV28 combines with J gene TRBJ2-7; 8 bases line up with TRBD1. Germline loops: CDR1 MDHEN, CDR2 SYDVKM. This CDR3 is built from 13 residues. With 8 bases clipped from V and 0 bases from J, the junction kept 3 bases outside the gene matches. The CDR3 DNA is TGTGCCAGCCGGGACAGGCTCTCCTACGAGCAGTACTTC. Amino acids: CASRDRLSYEQYF.

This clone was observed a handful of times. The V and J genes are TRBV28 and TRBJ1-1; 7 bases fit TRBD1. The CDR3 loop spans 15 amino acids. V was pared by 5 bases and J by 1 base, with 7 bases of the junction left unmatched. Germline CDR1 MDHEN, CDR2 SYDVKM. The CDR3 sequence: CASSPGDRQNTEAFF. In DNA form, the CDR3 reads TGTGCCAGCAGTCCGGGGGACAGACAGAACACTGAAGCTTTCTTT.

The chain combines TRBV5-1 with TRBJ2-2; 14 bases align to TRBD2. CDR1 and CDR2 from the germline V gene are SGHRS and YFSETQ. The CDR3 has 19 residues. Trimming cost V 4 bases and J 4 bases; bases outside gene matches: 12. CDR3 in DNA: TGCGCCAGCAGCACGGAAGGACTAGCGGGGGGACGAGCCACCGGGGAGCTGTTTTTT. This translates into CASSTEGLAGGRATGELFF.

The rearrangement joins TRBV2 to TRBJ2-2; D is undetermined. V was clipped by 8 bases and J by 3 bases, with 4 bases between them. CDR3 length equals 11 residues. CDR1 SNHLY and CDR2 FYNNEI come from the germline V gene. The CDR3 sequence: CASQYTGELFF. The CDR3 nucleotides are TGTGCCAGCCAGTACACCGGGGAGCTGTTTTTT.

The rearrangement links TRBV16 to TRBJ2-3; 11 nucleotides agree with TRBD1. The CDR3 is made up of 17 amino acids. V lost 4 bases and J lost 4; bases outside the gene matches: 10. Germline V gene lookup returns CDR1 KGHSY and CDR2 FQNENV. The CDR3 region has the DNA TGTGCCAGCAGCCGCACGGTCGGACAGGGGGCCGCAGATACGCAGTATTTT. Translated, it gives CASSRTVGQGAADTQYF.

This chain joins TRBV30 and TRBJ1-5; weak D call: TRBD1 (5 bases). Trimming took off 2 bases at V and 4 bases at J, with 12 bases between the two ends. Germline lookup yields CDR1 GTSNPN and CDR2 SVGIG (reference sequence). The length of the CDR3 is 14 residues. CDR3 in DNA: TGTGCCTGGAGTAGGGACTTGCAGAATCAGCCCCAGCATTTT. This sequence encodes CAWSRDLQNQPQHF.